The 8 T cell receptor beta chains below were found in one sample sequenced in a study of type 1 and type 2 diabetes patients. Genomic DNA was the PCR template. The TCR beta CDR3 region was amplified using 30 forward and 13 reverse primers. TCRdb called the multiplex PCR reads again in MiXCR, with one record for every CDR3 protein. The sample yields 270,000 or so distinct CDR3 sequences, roughly 50% seen once. The specimen was peripheral blood mononuclear cells (PBMCs). The receptors were sampled from a young man with type 2 diabetes.

The V call is TRBV27, the J call TRBJ2-7; D remains unclear. This CDR3 spans 13 amino acids. The V gene lost 4 bases and the J gene lost 6 bases, with 13 bases spanning the gap. Germline CDR1 is MNHEY and CDR2 is SMNVEV (reference sequence). The CDR3 bases are TGTGCCAGCAGTTCCCGTCCCTGGGTCGAGCAGTACTTC. This encodes CASSSRPWVEQYF.

The CDR3 reads CASSPGVLLFPPSSYNEQFF. DNA of the CDR3: TGTGCCAGCAGTCCGGGGGTTCTCCTGTTCCCTCCAAGCTCCTACAATGAGCAGTTCTTC. The chain is built from TRBV12-3 or TRBV12-4 and TRBJ2-1; tentatively, D is TRBD2 (6 bases). The CDR3 length is 20 residues. V was clipped by 5 bases and J by 0 bases, with 26 bases between them.

The V and J genes are TRBV28 and TRBJ1-1; maybe TRBD1 (5 bases). Germline CDR1 reads MDHEN; CDR2 reads SYDVKM. The length of the CDR3 is 14 residues. V was clipped by 4 bases and J by 0 bases, with 9 bases between them. CDR3 sequence reads: CASSSGTMNTEAFF. DNA for the CDR3: TGTGCCAGCAGTTCAGGGACCATGAACACTGAAGCTTTCTTT.

This clonotype appeared a few times. This rearrangement joins TRBV6-5 to TRBJ2-7; 7 nucleotides match TRBD2. This CDR3 is 15 amino acids long. The germline V gene has CDR1 MNHEY and CDR2 SVGAGI. Trimming took 0 bases from V and 3 from J; bases not matched to a gene: 5. The chain's CDR3 is CASSYSGGWDYEQYF. The CDR3 region has the DNA TGTGCCAGCAGTTACTCGGGGGGGTGGGACTACGAGCAGTACTTC.

The chain combines TRBV5-1 with TRBJ2-7; D perhaps matches TRBD1 (6 bases). Germline V CDR1 and CDR2: SGHRS, YFSETQ. Trimming took 3 bases from V and 7 from J, leaving 23 bases between them. This CDR3 has 16 amino acids. CDR3 loop: CASSSAGAAATGEQYF. DNA of the CDR3: TGCGCCAGCAGCTCAGCAGGGGCGGCTGCTACGGGGGAGCAGTACTTC.

This clonotype has a single count. The chain recombines TRBV6-5 with TRBJ1-1; no firm D call. CDR1 is MNHEY, CDR2 SVGAGI, per germline. The V end was cut by 0 bases, the J end by 11 bases, with 10 bases between. This CDR3 is built from 12 residues. CDR3 in amino acids: CASSYSRREAFF. The CDR3 DNA reads TGTGCCAGCAGTTACTCGAGGAGGGAGGCTTTCTTT.

The J gene is TRBJ2-5, the V gene TRBV28, with TRBD1 matching 10 bases. After removal of 3 bases from V and 5 bases from J, the junction contained 9 bases not matched to a gene. The germline V gene has CDR1 MDHEN and CDR2 SYDVKM. The length of the CDR3 is 16 residues. CDR3 sequence (DNA): TGTGCCAGCAGTTTCTCCGACAGGGGGCTCGATGAGACCCAGTACTTC. Its translation is CASSFSDRGLDETQYF.

V usage is TRBV27 and J usage is TRBJ1-1; D perhaps matches TRBD1 (6 bases). The germline V gene has CDR1 MNHEY and CDR2 SMNVEV (reference sequence). V shed 10 bases and J shed 3 bases, with 18 bases lying between them. This CDR3 has 14 amino acids. In DNA form, the CDR3 reads TGTGCCACCAAGGTGGGGGCACGAGACACTGAAGCTTTCTTT. Amino acid sequence: CATKVGARDTEAFF.